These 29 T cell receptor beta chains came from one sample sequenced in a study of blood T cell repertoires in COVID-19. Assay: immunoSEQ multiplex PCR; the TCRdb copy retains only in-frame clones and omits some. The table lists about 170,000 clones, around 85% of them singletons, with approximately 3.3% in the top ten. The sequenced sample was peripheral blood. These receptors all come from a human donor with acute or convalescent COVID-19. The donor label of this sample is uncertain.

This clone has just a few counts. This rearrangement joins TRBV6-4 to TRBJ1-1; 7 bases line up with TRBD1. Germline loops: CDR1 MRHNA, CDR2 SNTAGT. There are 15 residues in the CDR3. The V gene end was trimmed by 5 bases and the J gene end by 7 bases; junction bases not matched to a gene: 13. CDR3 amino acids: CASSPQGSIRGEAFF. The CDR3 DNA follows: TGTGCCAGCAGTCCACAGGGGTCGATCCGAGGTGAAGCTTTCTTT.

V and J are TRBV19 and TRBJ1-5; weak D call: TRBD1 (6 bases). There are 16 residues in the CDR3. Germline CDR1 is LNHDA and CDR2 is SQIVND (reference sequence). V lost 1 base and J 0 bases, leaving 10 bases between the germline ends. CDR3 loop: CASSIVGTYSNQPQHF. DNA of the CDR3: TGTGCCAGTAGTATAGTGGGGACATATAGCAATCAGCCCCAGCATTTT.

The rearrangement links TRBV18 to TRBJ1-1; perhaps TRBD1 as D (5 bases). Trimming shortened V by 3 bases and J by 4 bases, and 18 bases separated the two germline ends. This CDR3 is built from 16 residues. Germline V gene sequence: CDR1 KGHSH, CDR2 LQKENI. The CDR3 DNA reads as TGTGCCAGCTCACCGTCAACGGGGGGAGGCAGCACTGAAGCTTTCTTT. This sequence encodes CASSPSTGGGSTEAFF. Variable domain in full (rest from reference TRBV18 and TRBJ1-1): NAGVMQNPRHLVRRRGQEARLRCSPMKGHSHVYWYRQLPEEGLKFMVYLQKENIIDESGMPKERFSAEFPKEGPSILRIQQVVRGDSAAYFCASSPSTGGGSTEAFFGQGTRLTVV.

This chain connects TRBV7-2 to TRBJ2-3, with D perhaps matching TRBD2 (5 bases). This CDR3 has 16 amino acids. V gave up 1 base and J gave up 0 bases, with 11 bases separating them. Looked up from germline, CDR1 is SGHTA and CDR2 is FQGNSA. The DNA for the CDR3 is TGTGCCAGCAGCTTAGATCGACGGGGTAGCACAGATACGCAGTATTTT. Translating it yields CASSLDRRGSTDTQYF. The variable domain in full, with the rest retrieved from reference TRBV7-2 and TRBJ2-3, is GAGVSQSPSNKVTEKGKDVELRCDPISGHTALYWYRQSLGQGLEFLIYFQGNSAPDKSGLPSDRFSAERTGGSVSTLTIQRTQQEDSAVYLCASSLDRRGSTDTQYFGPGTRLTVL.

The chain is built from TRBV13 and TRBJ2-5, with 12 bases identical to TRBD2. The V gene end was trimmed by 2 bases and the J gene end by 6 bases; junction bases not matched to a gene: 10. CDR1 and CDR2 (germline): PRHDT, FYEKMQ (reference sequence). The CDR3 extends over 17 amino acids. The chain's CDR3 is CASSLMLAGGIGKTQYF. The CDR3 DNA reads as TGTGCCAGCAGCTTAATGCTAGCGGGGGGGATTGGTAAGACCCAGTACTTC. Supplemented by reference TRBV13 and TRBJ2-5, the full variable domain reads AAGVIQSPRHLIKEKRETATLKCYPIPRHDTVYWYQQGPGQDPQFLISFYEKMQSDKGSIPDRFSAQQFSDYHSELNMSSLELGDSALYFCASSLMLAGGIGKTQYFGPGTRLLVL.

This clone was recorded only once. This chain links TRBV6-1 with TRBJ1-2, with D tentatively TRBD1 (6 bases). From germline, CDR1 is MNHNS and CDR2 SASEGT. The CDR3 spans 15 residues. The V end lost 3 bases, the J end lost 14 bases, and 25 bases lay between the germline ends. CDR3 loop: CASSDPYGQFPIITF. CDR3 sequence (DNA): TGTGCCAGCAGTGATCCTTATGGACAGTTTCCTATAATAACCTTC.

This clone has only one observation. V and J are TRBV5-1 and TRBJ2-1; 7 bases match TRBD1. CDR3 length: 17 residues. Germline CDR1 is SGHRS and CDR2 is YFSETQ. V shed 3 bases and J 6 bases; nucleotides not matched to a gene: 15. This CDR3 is CASSSHPDRALGNEQFF. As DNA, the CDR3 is TGCGCCAGCAGCTCACACCCTGACAGGGCACTGGGCAATGAGCAGTTCTTC.

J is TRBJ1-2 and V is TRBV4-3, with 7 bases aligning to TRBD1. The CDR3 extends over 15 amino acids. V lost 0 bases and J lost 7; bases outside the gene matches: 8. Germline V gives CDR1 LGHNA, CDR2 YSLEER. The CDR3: CASSQDHTTGSGYTF. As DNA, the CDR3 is TGCGCCAGCAGCCAAGACCACACGACAGGGTCTGGCTACACCTTC.

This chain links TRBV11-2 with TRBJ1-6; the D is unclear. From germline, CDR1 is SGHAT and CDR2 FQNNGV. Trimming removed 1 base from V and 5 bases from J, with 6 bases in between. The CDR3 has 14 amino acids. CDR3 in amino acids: CASSLGADNSPLHF. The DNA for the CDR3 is TGTGCCAGCAGCTTAGGGGCAGATAATTCACCCCTCCACTTT.

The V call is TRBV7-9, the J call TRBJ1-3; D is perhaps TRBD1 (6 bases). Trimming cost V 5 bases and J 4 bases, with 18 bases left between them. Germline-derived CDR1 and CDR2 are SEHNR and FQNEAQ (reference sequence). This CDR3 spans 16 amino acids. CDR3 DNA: TGTGCCAGCAGCCCCTTCACCGGGACAACAGGAAACACCATATATTTT. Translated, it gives CASSPFTGTTGNTIYF.

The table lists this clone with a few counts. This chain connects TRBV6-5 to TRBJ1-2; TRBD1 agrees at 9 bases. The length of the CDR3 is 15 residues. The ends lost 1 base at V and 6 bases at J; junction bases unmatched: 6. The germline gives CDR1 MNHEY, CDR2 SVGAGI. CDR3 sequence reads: CASSYYKTGGNGYTF. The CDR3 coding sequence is TGTGCCAGCAGTTACTACAAGACAGGGGGGAATGGCTACACCTTC.

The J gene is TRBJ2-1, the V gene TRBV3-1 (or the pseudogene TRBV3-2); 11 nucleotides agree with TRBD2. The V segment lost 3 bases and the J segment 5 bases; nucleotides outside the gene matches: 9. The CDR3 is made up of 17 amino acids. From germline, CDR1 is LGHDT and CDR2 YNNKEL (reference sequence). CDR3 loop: CASSHNIGLAGDNEQFF. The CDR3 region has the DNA TGTGCCAGCAGCCATAACATCGGACTAGCGGGTGACAATGAGCAGTTCTTC.

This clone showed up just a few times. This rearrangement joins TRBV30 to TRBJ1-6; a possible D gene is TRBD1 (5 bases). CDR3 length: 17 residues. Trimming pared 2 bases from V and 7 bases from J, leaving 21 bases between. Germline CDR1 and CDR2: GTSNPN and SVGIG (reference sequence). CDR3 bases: TGTGCCTGGAGTTATAGGGGTCTAACCTCTAGAAATTCACCCCTCCACTTT. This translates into CAWSYRGLTSRNSPLHF.

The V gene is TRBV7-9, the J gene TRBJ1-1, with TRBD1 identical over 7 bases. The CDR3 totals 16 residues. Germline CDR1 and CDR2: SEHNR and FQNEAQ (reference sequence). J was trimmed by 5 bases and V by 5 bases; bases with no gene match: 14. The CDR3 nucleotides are TGTGCCAGCAGCGGGCAAGACAGGGTTATGGGGACTGAAGCTTTCTTT. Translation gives CASSGQDRVMGTEAFF.

CDR3 DNA: TGTGCCAGCAGCCTAACAGGGGCCACTGAAGCTTTCTTT. Encoded protein: CASSLTGATEAFF. The chain employs TRBV7-8 and TRBJ1-1; 7 bases align to TRBD1. Per the germline V gene, CDR1 is SGHVS and CDR2 is FQNEAQ. J was trimmed by 4 bases and V by 5 bases; bases with no gene match: 4. The CDR3 extends over 13 amino acids.

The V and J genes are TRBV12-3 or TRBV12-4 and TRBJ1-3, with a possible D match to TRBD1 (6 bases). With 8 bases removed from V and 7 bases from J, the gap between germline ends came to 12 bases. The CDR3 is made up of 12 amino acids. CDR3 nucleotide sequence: TGTGCCAGCGAGATACAGGGCAACACCATATATTTT. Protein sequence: CASEIQGNTIYF.

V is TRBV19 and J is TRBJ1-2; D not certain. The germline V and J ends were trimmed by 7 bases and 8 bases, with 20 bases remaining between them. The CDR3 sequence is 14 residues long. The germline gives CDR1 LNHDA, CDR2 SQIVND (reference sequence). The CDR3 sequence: CASNPSERARGYTF. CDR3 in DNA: TGTGCCAGTAACCCTTCCGAGAGGGCGCGAGGCTACACCTTC.

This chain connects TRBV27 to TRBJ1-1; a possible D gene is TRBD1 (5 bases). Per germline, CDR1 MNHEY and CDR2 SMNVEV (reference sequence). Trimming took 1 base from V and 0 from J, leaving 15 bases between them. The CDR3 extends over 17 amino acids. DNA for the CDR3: TGTGCCAGCAGTTTATGGTCAGGGTCTTGGGTGAACACTGAAGCTTTCTTT. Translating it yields CASSLWSGSWVNTEAFF.

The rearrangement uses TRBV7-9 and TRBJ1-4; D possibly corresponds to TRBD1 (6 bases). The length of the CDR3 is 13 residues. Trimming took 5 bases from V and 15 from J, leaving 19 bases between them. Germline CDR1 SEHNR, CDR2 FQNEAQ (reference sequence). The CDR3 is CASSPREGQYLFF. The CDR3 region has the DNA TGTGCCAGCAGCCCCCGGGAAGGACAGTACTTGTTTTTT.

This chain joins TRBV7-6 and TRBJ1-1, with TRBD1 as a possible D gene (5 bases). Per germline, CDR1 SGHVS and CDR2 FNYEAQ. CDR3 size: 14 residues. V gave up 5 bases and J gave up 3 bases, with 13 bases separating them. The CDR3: CASSPGGRDTEAFF. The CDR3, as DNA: TGTGCCAGCAGCCCTGGGGGGAGGGACACTGAAGCTTTCTTT.

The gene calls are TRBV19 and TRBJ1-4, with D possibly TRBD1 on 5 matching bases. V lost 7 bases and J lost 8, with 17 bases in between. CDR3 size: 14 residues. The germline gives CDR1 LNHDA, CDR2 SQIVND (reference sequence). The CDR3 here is CASTHPGREEKLFF. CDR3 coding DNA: TGTGCCAGTACCCACCCGGGACGGGAGGAAAAACTGTTTTTT. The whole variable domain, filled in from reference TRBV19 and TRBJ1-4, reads DGGITQSPKYLFRKEGQNVTLSCEQNLNHDAMYWYRQDPGQGLRLIYYSQIVNDFQKGDIAEGYSVSREKKESFPLTVTSAQKNPTAFYLCASTHPGREEKLFFGSGTQLSVL.

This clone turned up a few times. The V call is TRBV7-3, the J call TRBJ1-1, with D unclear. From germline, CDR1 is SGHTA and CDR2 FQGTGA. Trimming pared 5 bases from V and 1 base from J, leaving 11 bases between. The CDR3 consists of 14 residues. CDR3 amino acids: CASSPQSGNTEAFF. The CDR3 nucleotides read TGTGCCAGCAGCCCTCAATCCGGGAACACTGAAGCTTTCTTT. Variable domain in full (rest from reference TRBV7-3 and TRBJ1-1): GAGVSQTPSNKVTEKGKYVELRCDPISGHTALYWYRQSLGQGPEFLIYFQGTGAADDSGLPNDRFFAVRPEGSVSTLKIQRTERGDSAVYLCASSPQSGNTEAFFGQGTRLTVV.

The CDR3 DNA reads as TGTGCCAGCAGCCGGGTGACAGAGTCGAATGAAAAACTGTTTTTT. Its protein product is CASSRVTESNEKLFF. The chain is built from TRBV7-9 and TRBJ1-4, with TRBD1 as a possible D gene (5 bases). The V gene lost 5 bases and the J gene lost 5 bases, with 15 bases spanning the gap. Per the germline V gene, CDR1 is SEHNR and CDR2 is FQNEAQ (reference sequence). The length of the CDR3 is 15 residues. The full variable domain, completed using reference TRBV7-9 and TRBJ1-4, is DTGVSQNPRHKITKRGQNVTFRCDPISEHNRLYWYRQTLGQGPEFLTYFQNEAQLEKSRLLSDRFSAERPKGSFSTLEIQRTEQGDSAMYLCASSRVTESNEKLFFGSGTQLSVL.

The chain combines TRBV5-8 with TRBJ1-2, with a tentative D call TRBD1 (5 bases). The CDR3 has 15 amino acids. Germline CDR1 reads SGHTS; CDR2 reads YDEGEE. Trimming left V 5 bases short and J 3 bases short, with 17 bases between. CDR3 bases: TGTGCCAGCAGTTCCGCAGGGAAAAGGGACTATGGCTACACCTTC. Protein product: CASSSAGKRDYGYTF.

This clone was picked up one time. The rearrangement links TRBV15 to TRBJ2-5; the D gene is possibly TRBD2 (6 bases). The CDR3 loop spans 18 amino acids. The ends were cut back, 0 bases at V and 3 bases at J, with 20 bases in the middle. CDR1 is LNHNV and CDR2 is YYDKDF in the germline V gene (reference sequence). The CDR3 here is CATSRDSGTGNSKETQYF. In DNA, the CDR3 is TGTGCCACCAGCAGAGATTCCGGGACTGGAAATTCTAAAGAGACCCAGTACTTC.

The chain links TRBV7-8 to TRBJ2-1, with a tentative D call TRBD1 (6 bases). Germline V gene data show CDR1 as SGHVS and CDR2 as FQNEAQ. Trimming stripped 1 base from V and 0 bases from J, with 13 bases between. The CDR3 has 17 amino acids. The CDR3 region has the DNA TGTGCCAGCAGCTTAGGACAGGCCGTAAGCTCCTACAATGAGCAGTTCTTC. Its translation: CASSLGQAVSSYNEQFF.

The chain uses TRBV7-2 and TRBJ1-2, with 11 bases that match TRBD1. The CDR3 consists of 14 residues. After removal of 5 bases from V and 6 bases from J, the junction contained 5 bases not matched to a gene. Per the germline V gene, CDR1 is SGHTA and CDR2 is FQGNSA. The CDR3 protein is CASSIGTGGHGYTF. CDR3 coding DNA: TGTGCCAGCAGCATAGGGACAGGGGGGCATGGCTACACCTTC.

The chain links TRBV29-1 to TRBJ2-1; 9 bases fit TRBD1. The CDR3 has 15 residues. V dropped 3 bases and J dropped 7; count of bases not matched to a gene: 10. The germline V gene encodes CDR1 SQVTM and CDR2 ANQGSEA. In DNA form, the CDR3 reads TGCAGCGTTGATCCGGGACAGGGTTTTTGGAATGAGCAGTTCTTC. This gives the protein CSVDPGQGFWNEQFF.

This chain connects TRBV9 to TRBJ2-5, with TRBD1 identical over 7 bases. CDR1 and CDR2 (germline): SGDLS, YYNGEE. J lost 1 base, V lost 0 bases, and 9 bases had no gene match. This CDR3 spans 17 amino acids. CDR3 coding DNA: TGTGCCAGCAGCGTAGCTACCGGGACAGACTTCCAAGAGACCCAGTACTTC. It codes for CASSVATGTDFQETQYF.